This TCR beta chain appears in the sequencing data of a study of T cell responses to AZD1222 COVID-19 vaccine. Study-wide findings and caveats: None of the repertoires were sampled until the peak T cell response had passed. Among those given AZD1222, only five or six were seropositive at baseline. Within unmutated variant regions lay the reported targets of nearly half of spike-specific TCRs.

On this clone itself: Its antigen is undetermined.

The V end lost 7 bases, the J end lost 3 bases, and 9 bases lay between the germline ends. This CDR3 region has 12 residues. CDR1 is SNHLY, CDR2 FYNNEI, per germline. The data were produced by immunoSEQ multiplex PCR, yet TCRdb's version contains in-frame clones alone and is incomplete. The data show 110,000 or so clones, about 89% seen once. The starting material was peripheral blood, obtained on day 0 of AZD1222 vaccination. This clonotype originated in an adult in good health. V and J are TRBV2 and TRBJ1-2; D is undetermined. CDR3 nucleotides: TGTGCCAGCACCACGGAGGACTATGGCTACACCTTC. It yields the protein CASTTEDYGYTF.